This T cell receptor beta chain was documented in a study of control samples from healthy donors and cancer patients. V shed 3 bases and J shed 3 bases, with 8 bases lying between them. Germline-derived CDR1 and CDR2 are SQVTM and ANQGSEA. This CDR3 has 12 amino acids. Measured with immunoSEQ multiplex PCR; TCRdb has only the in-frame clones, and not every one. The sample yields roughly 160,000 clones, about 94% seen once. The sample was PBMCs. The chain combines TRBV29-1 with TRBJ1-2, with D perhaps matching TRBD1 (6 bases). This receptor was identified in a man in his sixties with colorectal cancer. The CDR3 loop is CSVDSGDYGYTF. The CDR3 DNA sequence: TGCAGCGTTGATTCAGGGGACTATGGCTACACCTTC.